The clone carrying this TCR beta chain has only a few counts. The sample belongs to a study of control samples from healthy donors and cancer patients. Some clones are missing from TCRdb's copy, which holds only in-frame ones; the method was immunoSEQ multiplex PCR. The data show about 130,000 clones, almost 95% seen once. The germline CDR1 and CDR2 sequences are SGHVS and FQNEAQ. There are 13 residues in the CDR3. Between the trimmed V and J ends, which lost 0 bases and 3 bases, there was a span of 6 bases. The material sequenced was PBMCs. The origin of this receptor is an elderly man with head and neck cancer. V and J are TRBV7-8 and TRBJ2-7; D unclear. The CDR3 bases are TGTGCCAGCAGCTTAGCGCTAAACTACGAGCAGTACTTC. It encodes CASSLALNYEQYF.